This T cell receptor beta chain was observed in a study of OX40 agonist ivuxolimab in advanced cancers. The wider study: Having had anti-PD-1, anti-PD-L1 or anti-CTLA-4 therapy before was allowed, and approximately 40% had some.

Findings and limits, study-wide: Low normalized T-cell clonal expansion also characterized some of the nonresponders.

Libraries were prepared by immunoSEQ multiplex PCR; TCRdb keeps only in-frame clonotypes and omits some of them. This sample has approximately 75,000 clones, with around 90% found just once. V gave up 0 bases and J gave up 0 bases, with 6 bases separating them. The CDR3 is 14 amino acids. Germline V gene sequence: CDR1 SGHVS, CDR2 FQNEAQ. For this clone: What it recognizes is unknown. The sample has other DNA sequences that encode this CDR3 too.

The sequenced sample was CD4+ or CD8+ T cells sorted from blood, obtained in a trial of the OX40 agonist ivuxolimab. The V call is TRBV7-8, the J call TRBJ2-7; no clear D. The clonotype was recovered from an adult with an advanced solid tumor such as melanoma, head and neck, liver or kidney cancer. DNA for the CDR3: TGTGCCAGCAGCTTAGCGGGAAGCTCCTACGAGCAGTACTTC. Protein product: CASSLAGSSYEQYF.